These 21 T cell receptor beta chains came from one sample sequenced in a study of T cells expressing NK-cell markers. TCRdb reprocessed the 5' RACE reads, with one entry per CDR3 protein and no DNA. In total, the table holds hundreds of thousands of distinct CDR3 sequences. The sequenced sample was blood T cells: a sorted CD56 or NKG2C T cell subset, CD4+ or CD8+ T cells, or bulk PBMC T cells (not recorded which). Receptors originate from a man between 18 and 69 years old in good health.

The chain combines TRBV2 with TRBJ2-5; the TCRdb D gene call, TRBD2, has no DNA to confirm it. This CDR3 is 16 amino acids long. Germline CDR1 reads SNHLY; CDR2 reads FYNNEI. The CDR3 sequence: CASRGLAGGPGETQYF.

This rearrangement joins TRBV20-1 to TRBJ1-1; TCRdb lists TRBD1, though no DNA is available to test this call. CDR1 DFQATT and CDR2 SNEGSKA come from the germline V gene (reference sequence). The CDR3 is 14 amino acids. The CDR3 here is CSGSGDESHSEAFF.

The rearrangement links TRBV20-1 to TRBJ2-1; TCRdb returns TRBD2, unconfirmable since there is no DNA. Germline assignment: CDR1 DFQATT and CDR2 SNEGSKA (reference sequence). The CDR3 sequence is 13 residues long. The CDR3 sequence: CSARGSSGAEQFF.

The chain carries TRBV29-1 and TRBJ2-3; checking the TCRdb D call of TRBD1 is not possible without DNA. The CDR3 is made up of 15 amino acids. The germline V gene has CDR1 SQVTM and CDR2 ANQGSEA. CDR3 region: CSVLSGGDITDTQYF.

The rearrangement links TRBV20-1 to TRBJ2-7; TCRdb gives TRBD1 as the D gene, but with no DNA this cannot be confirmed. The CDR3 covers 16 residues. CDR1 is DFQATT, CDR2 SNEGSKA, per germline (reference sequence). This CDR3 reads CSARPLQGALRYEQYF.

V and J are TRBV18 and TRBJ1-3; absent DNA, TCRdb's TRBD1 call cannot be checked. CDR1 is KGHSH and CDR2 is LQKENI in the germline V gene. The CDR3 is 16 residues long. CDR3 amino acids: CASSLQATGAGNTIYF.

The chain couples TRBV7-8 to TRBJ2-7; with no DNA, the TCRdb D assignment of TRBD2 cannot be verified. Germline lookup yields CDR1 SGHVS and CDR2 FQNEAQ. The CDR3 covers 13 residues. CDR3 sequence: CASSRRGTNEQYF. Filled out from reference TRBV7-8 and TRBJ2-7, the complete variable domain reads GAGVSQSPRYKVAKRGQDVALRCDPISGHVSLFWYQQALGQGPEFLTYFQNEAQLDKSGLPSDRFFAERPEGSVSTLKIQRTQQEDSAVYLCASSRRGTNEQYFGPGTRLTVT.

This chain uses TRBV7-9 with TRBJ1-1; there is no DNA to check the TCRdb D call of TRBD1. This CDR3 has 14 residues. Germline V gene sequence: CDR1 SEHNR, CDR2 FQNEAQ (reference sequence). The CDR3 here is CASSNSGGTTEAFF.

The chain carries TRBV11-1 and TRBJ2-2; TCRdb designates TRBD2, a call that cannot be tested without DNA. Germline CDR1 and CDR2: SGHAT and FQDESV (reference sequence). This CDR3 contains 14 residues. The CDR3 loop is CASRPFRAPGELFF.

The V and J genes are TRBV3-1 and TRBJ2-1; without DNA, the TCRdb call of TRBD2 cannot be checked. Germline CDR1 is LGHDT and CDR2 is YNNKEL (reference sequence). The CDR3 contains 18 residues. The CDR3 sequence: CASSSRGAGGGAYNEQFF.

This chain links TRBV27 with TRBJ1-6; checking the TCRdb D call of TRBD1 is not possible without DNA. From germline, CDR1 is MNHEY and CDR2 SMNVEV (reference sequence). The CDR3 runs to 19 residues. CDR3 amino acids: CASSSWTGGESSYNSPLHF.

This sequence joins TRBV3-1 and TRBJ2-3; TCRdb proposes TRBD2, but this gene call is untestable without DNA. The CDR3 spans 14 residues. The V gene's germline CDR1 is LGHDT and CDR2 YNNKEL (reference sequence). The CDR3 here is CASSQGLAGATQYF.

The J gene is TRBJ2-3, the V gene TRBV6-5; TCRdb's D gene call, TRBD1, goes unchecked for lack of DNA. Looked up from germline, CDR1 is MNHEY and CDR2 is SVGAGI. This CDR3 is 16 amino acids long. This CDR3 is CASSSPEGLATDTQYF.

The V gene is TRBV5-1, the J gene TRBJ1-1. Germline V CDR1 and CDR2: SGHRS, YFSETQ. CDR3 length: 13 amino acids. The CDR3 is CASSLDRDTEAFF.

This chain links TRBV7-2 with TRBJ2-1. From germline, CDR1 is SGHTA and CDR2 FQGNSA. The CDR3 is 13 amino acids. The chain's CDR3 is CASSTSGGNEQFF.

The chain joins TRBV7-6 to TRBJ1-4. Per the germline V gene, CDR1 is SGHVS and CDR2 is FNYEAQ. The CDR3 totals 15 residues. This CDR3 reads CASSLRLEGTEKLFF. Filled out from reference TRBV7-6 and TRBJ1-4, the complete variable domain reads GAGVSQSPRYKVTKRGQDVALRCDPISGHVSLYWYRQALGQGPEFLTYFNYEAQQDKSGLPNDRFSAERPEGSISTLTIQRTEQRDSAMYRCASSLRLEGTEKLFFGSGTQLSVL.

This sequence joins TRBV2 and TRBJ1-5; the TRBD1 assignment by TCRdb is unverifiable without DNA. The germline gives CDR1 SNHLY, CDR2 FYNNEI. This CDR3 is 14 amino acids long. This CDR3 is CASGRTGGNQPQHF.

The gene calls are TRBV28 and TRBJ2-7; with no DNA, the TCRdb D assignment of TRBD1 cannot be verified. This CDR3 has 13 amino acids. Germline lookup yields CDR1 MDHEN and CDR2 SYDVKM. This chain's CDR3 is CASTRGTGTEQYF.

The chain carries TRBV5-4 and TRBJ2-1; the D gene TCRdb calls, TRBD2, cannot be checked with no DNA. The CDR3 is made up of 16 amino acids. The germline gives CDR1 SGHNT, CDR2 YYREEE (reference sequence). The CDR3 reads CASSPLAGGQRNEQFF.

The rearrangement uses TRBV7-8 and TRBJ2-6; as DNA is missing, the TRBD1 call by TCRdb cannot be tested. Germline V gene lookup returns CDR1 SGHVS and CDR2 FQNEAQ. The CDR3 sequence is 18 residues long. The CDR3 here is CASSLARAGSSGANVLTF.

This chain connects TRBV9 to TRBJ2-1; TCRdb selects TRBD2, and the lack of DNA leaves this call unchecked. CDR1 and CDR2 (germline): SGDLS, YYNGEE. This CDR3 region has 15 residues. The CDR3 protein is CASSVDGLANNEQFF. Filled out from reference TRBV9 and TRBJ2-1, the complete variable domain reads DSGVTQTPKHLITATGQRVTLRCSPRSGDLSVYWYQQSLDQGLQFLIQYYNGEERAKGNILERFSAQQFPDLHSELNLSSLELGDSALYFCASSVDGLANNEQFFGPGTRLTVL.